The rows below give T cell receptor beta chains drawn from one sample of a study of T cell changes during pregnancy in multiple sclerosis. Here immunoSEQ multiplex PCR was the method, and the copy in TCRdb shows in-frame clones only, minus some. The table shows around 35,000 clones, with around 90% occurring only once. The specimen was CD8+ T cells from peripheral blood mononuclear cells, collected after pregnancy. The receptors originated from a female donor with multiple sclerosis, enrolled in a pregnancy study. Both conserved end residues are part of each CDR3. Fields, in order: D gene, V gene, J gene, clone size, CDR3 DNA, CDR3 protein. D genes are given only for firm matches. The size of a clone is reported for some rows only, either as once, few or many, or as a class for expanded clones.

TRBD1,TRBV5-6,TRBJ1-4,NA,TGTGCCAGCAGCTTGGCCGGACAGGGAATTACGAATGAAAAACTGTTTTTT,CASSLAGQGITNEKLFF
NA,TRBV11-2,TRBJ2-7,NA,TGTGCCAGCAGCTCCCTAGTAGGGCAGTACTTC,CASSSLVGQYF
TRBD1,TRBV19,TRBJ1-1,few,TGTGCCAGTAGTAAGACAGGGGGAACTGAAGCTTTCTTT,CASSKTGGTEAFF
TRBD2,TRBV9,TRBJ2-4,NA,TGTGCCAGCAGCCCCCGTGGAGCGGGGGGGCCCAAAAACATTCAGTACTTC,CASSPRGAGGPKNIQYF
TRBD1,TRBV7-3,TRBJ2-2,NA,TGTGCCAGCAGTCTTCCCGGGACAGCGAACACCGGGGAGCTGTTTTTT,CASSLPGTANTGELFF
NA,TRBV27,TRBJ1-5,NA,TGTGCCAGCAGTTTTGGGCAGTCCAATCAGCCCCAGCATTTT,CASSFGQSNQPQHF
TRBD1,TRBV28,TRBJ2-3,NA,TGTGCCAGCAGCCCAGACAGGGTTGTGACAGATACGCAGTATTTT,CASSPDRVVTDTQYF
NA,TRBV5-6,TRBJ2-7,NA,TGTGCCAGCAGCTTGTCCGGGACCTACGAGCAGTACTTC,CASSLSGTYEQYF
NA,TRBV6-5,TRBJ1-5,NA,TGTGCCAGCAGCATGGCCCCAAATAGCAATCAGCCCCAGCATTTT,CASSMAPNSNQPQHF
TRBD1,TRBV7-9,TRBJ1-2,few,TGTGCCAGCAGCTCCACAGGGGAGAGGTATGGCTACACCTTC,CASSSTGERYGYTF
TRBD1,TRBV7-9,TRBJ2-7,NA,TGTGCCAGCAGCTTAGCGGGACAGGGCTACGAGCAGTACTTC,CASSLAGQGYEQYF
NA,TRBV18,TRBJ2-1,NA,TGTGCCAGCTCACCACTCGACACGGGGAATGAGCAGTTCTTC,CASSPLDTGNEQFF
NA,TRBV7-2,TRBJ2-3,NA,TGTGCCAGCAGCCCCGAGGGGGGGCTTACAGATACGCAGTATTTT,CASSPEGGLTDTQYF
NA,TRBV7-9,TRBJ2-3,NA,TGTGCTAGCAGCTTATCGGGCGGGGTAGGAGATACGCAGTATTTT,CASSLSGGVGDTQYF
NA,TRBV6-5,TRBJ2-1,NA,TGTGCCACCAAAGGGGGGGGACACAATGAGCAGTTCTTC,CATKGGGHNEQFF
TRBD2,TRBV2,TRBJ2-5,NA,TGTGCCAGCAGGGTAGCGGGATATAACCCTGAGACCCAGTACTTC,CASRVAGYNPETQYF
NA,TRBV21-1,TRBJ1-1,NA,TGTGCCAGCACCGAGGGGGACACCTGCATGAACACTGAAGCTTTCTTT,CASTEGDTCMNTEAFF
TRBD2,TRBV4-3,TRBJ2-5,NA,TGCGCCAGCAGCCAAGATACGCTAGCGGGGGGTTATGAGACCCAGTACTTC,CASSQDTLAGGYETQYF
NA,TRBV27,TRBJ1-5,NA,TGTGCCAGCAGTCTCTCAGGGGATCAGCCCCAGCATTTT,CASSLSGDQPQHF
NA,TRBV9,TRBJ1-5,NA,TGTGCCAGCAGCGAAGACAGCAGTCAGCCCCAGCATTTT,CASSEDSSQPQHF
TRBD1,TRBV4-3,TRBJ2-3,NA,TGCGCCAGCAGCCAAGGAGCAGGGGGCTTAGATACGCAGTATTTT,CASSQGAGGLDTQYF
TRBD1,TRBV7-2,TRBJ2-7,NA,TGTGCCAGCAGCTGGGGGACAGGCGAGCAGTACTTC,CASSWGTGEQYF
NA,TRBV9,TRBJ2-2,NA,TGTGCCAGCAGCGGCGGGCCGCAGTCGAACACCGGGGAGCTGTTTTTT,CASSGGPQSNTGELFF
NA,TRBV9,TRBJ1-1,NA,TGTGCCAGCAGCAGCGACGGGGGGGGGACTGAAGCTTTCTTT,CASSSDGGGTEAFF
TRBD2,TRBV4-1,TRBJ2-2,NA,TGCGCCAGCAGCCAAACTAGCGGGGGGACCGGGGAGCTGTTTTTT,CASSQTSGGTGELFF
NA,TRBV18,TRBJ1-2,NA,TGTGCCAGCTCACCGGGAGGGGAGGCTAACTATGGCTACACCTTC,CASSPGGEANYGYTF
TRBD2,TRBV5-5,TRBJ2-7,NA,TGTGCCAGCAGCTCGGGAGGGGTGGTCTACGAGCAGTACTTC,CASSSGGVVYEQYF
NA,TRBV9,TRBJ2-1,NA,TGTGCCAGCAGCGTCGAATTGGACGGGGTCCCCCTAGATGGGAATGAGCAGTTCTTC,CASSVELDGVPLDGNEQFF
NA,TRBV11-3,TRBJ1-1,once,TGTGCCAGCAGCTTAGGTCAGGGCACTGAAGCTTTCTTT,CASSLGQGTEAFF
NA,TRBV4-1,TRBJ1-2,once,TGCGCCAGCAGCCAAGCTGGCACCTTCTATGGCTACACCTTC,CASSQAGTFYGYTF
TRBD1,TRBV9,TRBJ1-4,NA,TGTGCCAGCAGCGTAGGGGGACAGCCACAAGCAACTAATGAAAAACTGTTTTTT,CASSVGGQPQATNEKLFF
NA,TRBV27,TRBJ1-2,NA,TGTGCCAGCAGTAAATACAGAGCTCCTAACTATGGCTACACCTTC,CASSKYRAPNYGYTF
NA,TRBV7-6,TRBJ2-7,NA,TGTGCCAGCAGCTTAATAACAGGGTACGAGCAGTACTTC,CASSLITGYEQYF
NA,TRBV6-1,TRBJ1-1,NA,TGTGCCAGCACTAGTTTGGAGAATGAAGCTTTCTTT,CASTSLENEAFF
TRBD2,TRBV27,TRBJ2-1,NA,TGTGCCAGCAGGACCGCTAGCGGGGGTGTCAATGAGCAGTTCTTC,CASRTASGGVNEQFF
TRBD1,TRBV27,TRBJ2-7,NA,TGTGCCAGCAGCCCCCAGGACAGGGCGGCCTACGAGCAGTACTTC,CASSPQDRAAYEQYF
NA,TRBV12-5,TRBJ1-1,NA,TGTGCTAGTGAGCATCCCGGGATGAACACTGAAGCTTTCTTT,CASEHPGMNTEAFF
NA,TRBV27,TRBJ2-7,NA,TGTGCCAGCAGTTTAACGGGAGCCTACGAGCAGTACTTC,CASSLTGAYEQYF
TRBD1,TRBV7-2,TRBJ1-4,NA,TGTGCCAGCAGCTTAGAGCACAGGGGGCGTTCCCCTAATGAAAAACTGTTTTTT,CASSLEHRGRSPNEKLFF
TRBD2,TRBV9,TRBJ2-5,NA,TGTGCCAGCAGCGACCCCATACTAGCGGGGGGAAGATACCAAGAGACCCAGTACTTC,CASSDPILAGGRYQETQYF
TRBD1,TRBV10-2,TRBJ2-7,NA,TGCGCCGCAACAGGGGGCGCTTCCCCCGAGCAGTACTTC,CAATGGASPEQYF
TRBD1,TRBV13,TRBJ2-7,NA,TGTGCCAGCAGCGGGGGACAGGACCGCTACGAGCAGTACTTC,CASSGGQDRYEQYF
NA,TRBV6-5,TRBJ1-1,NA,TGTGCCAGCACGCGGACAGCCGGATGGACTGAAGCTTTCTTT,CASTRTAGWTEAFF
NA,TRBV25-1,TRBJ2-1,once,TGTGCCAGCAGTGAGTCGTCAGGGCCTGGGTTCTTC,CASSESSGPGFF
TRBD1,TRBV7-9,TRBJ1-1,NA,TGTGCCAGCAGCCCCGGACAGGGAGACACTGAAGCTTTCTTT,CASSPGQGDTEAFF
TRBD1,TRBV7-6,TRBJ1-3,NA,TGTGCCAGCAGCGGGGGTGACAGGGGCAGGAACACCATATATTTT,CASSGGDRGRNTIYF